These 2 T cell receptor beta chains share one sample of origin, sequenced in a study of CD8+ T cells in alopecia areata. RNA was extracted and reverse transcribed into cDNA as the sequencing template. Repertoires were generated with immunoSEQ multiplex PCR, while TCRdb's copy carries only in-frame clones and drops some. Of around 97,000 clones in the sample, roughly 53% were seen once. What was sequenced was CD4+ T cells sorted from blood. These receptors were obtained from a human donor in good health.

This clone has only a few counts. The chain links TRBV7-6 to TRBJ1-2; tentatively, D is TRBD1 (6 bases). The ends were cut back, 5 bases at V and 5 bases at J, with 15 bases in the middle. The CDR3 is made up of 14 amino acids. Per the germline V gene, CDR1 is SGHVS and CDR2 is FNYEAQ. The CDR3, as DNA: TGTGCCAGCAGCCCGGCGGGGGGCGGGTATGGCTACACCTTC. Its protein product is CASSPAGGGYGYTF. Complete variable domain (other parts from reference TRBV7-6 and TRBJ1-2): GAGVSQSPRYKVTKRGQDVALRCDPISGHVSLYWYRQALGQGPEFLTYFNYEAQQDKSGLPNDRFSAERPEGSISTLTIQRTEQRDSAMYRCASSPAGGGYGYTFGSGTRLTVV.

This sequence joins TRBV29-1 and TRBJ2-2; maybe TRBD1 (6 bases). This CDR3 contains 13 residues. Germline V gene lookup returns CDR1 SQVTM and CDR2 ANQGSEA. The germline V and J ends were trimmed by 7 bases and 6 bases, with 15 bases remaining between them. The DNA of the CDR3 is TGCAGCGGTCGGGACACTTCGTCCGGGGAGCTGTTTTTT. Protein product: CSGRDTSSGELFF.